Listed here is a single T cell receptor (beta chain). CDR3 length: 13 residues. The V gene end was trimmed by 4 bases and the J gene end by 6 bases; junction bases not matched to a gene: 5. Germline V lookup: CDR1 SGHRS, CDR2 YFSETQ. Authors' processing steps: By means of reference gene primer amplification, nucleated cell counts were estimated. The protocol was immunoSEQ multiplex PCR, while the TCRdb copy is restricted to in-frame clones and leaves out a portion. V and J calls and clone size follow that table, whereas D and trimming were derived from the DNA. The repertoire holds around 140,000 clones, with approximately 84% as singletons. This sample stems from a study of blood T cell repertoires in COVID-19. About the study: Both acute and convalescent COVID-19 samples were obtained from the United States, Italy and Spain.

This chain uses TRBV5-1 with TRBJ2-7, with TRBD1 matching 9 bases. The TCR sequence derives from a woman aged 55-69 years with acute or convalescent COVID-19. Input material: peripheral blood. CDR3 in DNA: TGCGCCAGCAGCCTGGGACAGGGAGCCGAGCAGTACTTC. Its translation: CASSLGQGAEQYF.